This TCR beta chain was sequenced for a study of CD8+CD57+ T cells in acquired aplastic anemia. Study in general: Across the sorted CD4+ and CD8+ cells, DNA amounts averaged roughly 3 ug.

This clonotype was observed a single time. Antigen unknown. Previously, flow cytometry had revealed CD8+CD57+ cell expansion in the patients chosen for sequencing. Genomic DNA constituted the template upon which TCR beta VDJ and CDR3 profiling was performed. MiXCR, run by TCRdb on the reads, gives a single entry per CDR3 protein. Of under 350,000 distinct CDR3 sequences detected, approximately 57% appear once; the ten largest clones hold roughly 1.2%. Broader study findings: Patients were compared with controls for CD8+ Simpson's diversity, and no significant difference emerged. Patients and controls shared under 30 CD8+ CDR3 sequences, highly expressed in patients.

The germline V gene has CDR1 SGHRS and CDR2 YFSETQ. Trimming removed 3 bases from V and 5 bases from J; junction bases left unmatched: 3. This CDR3 spans 14 amino acids. The source of this sequence is a human donor with aplastic anemia. The chain couples TRBV5-1 to TRBJ2-2; 8 bases match TRBD1. Sequencing was carried out using sorted CD4+, CD8+, or CD8+CD57+ T cells (not recorded which) from PBMCs. DNA of the CDR3: TGCGCCAGCAGCTACGGACAGGGTACCGGGGAGCTGTTTTTT. This gives the protein CASSYGQGTGELFF. Full variable domain (remainder filled in from reference TRBV5-1 and TRBJ2-2): KAGVTQTPRYLIKTRGQQVTLSCSPISGHRSVSWYQQTPGQGLQFLFEYFSETQRNKGNFPGRFSGRQFSNSRSEMNVSTLELGDSALYLCASSYGQGTGELFFGEGSRLTVL.